These T cell receptor beta chains were read from a single sample in a study of cytomegalovirus exposure and HLA in healthy donors. Repertoires were generated with immunoSEQ multiplex PCR, while TCRdb's copy carries only in-frame clones and drops some. Of tens of thousands of clones in the sample, around three fifths were seen once. The source material was PBMCs. The receptors derive from a human donor in good health. Both conserved end residues are part of each CDR3. The D gene is left open where the match is weak. Expanded clones are given a class, and other clones once, few, many or no size at all.

DNA	CDR3	V	J	D	size
TGCAGCGCGGGACAGCACCAAGAGACCCAGTACTTC	CSAGQHQETQYF	TRBV29-1	TRBJ2-5	TRBD1	-
TGTGCCAGCAGTGTCGGGGGAGGAGTAGGCTACACCTTC	CASSVGGGVGYTF	TRBV25-1	TRBJ1-2	-	-
TGTGCCAGCAGCACTCCCCCCGACGGGGGGACCCAGTACTTC	CASSTPPDGGTQYF	TRBV9	TRBJ2-5	-	-
TGCGCCAGCAGCTTGGGACAAGTAACCTACGAGCAGTACTTC	CASSLGQVTYEQYF	TRBV5-1	TRBJ2-7	-	few
TGTGCCAGCACCCTGACAGGGTATTATGGTGAGCAGTTCTTC	CASTLTGYYGEQFF	TRBV6-5	TRBJ2-1	TRBD1	-
TGCGCCAGCAGCTTAGCGACGGTGCTAGCGGGGGCCAACACCGGGGAGCTGTTTTTT	CASSLATVLAGANTGELFF	TRBV5-1	TRBJ2-2	TRBD2	-
TGTGCCATCAGTGAGCAGGGTGCGAATTCACCCCTCCACTTT	CAISEQGANSPLHF	TRBV10-3	TRBJ1-6	-	-
TGTGCCAGCAGTTTTGGGCTAGCGGGACCCTACGAGCAGTACTTC	CASSFGLAGPYEQYF	TRBV27	TRBJ2-7	TRBD2	few
TGTGCCAGCAGCTTCCGGGACAGGGGGAATAGCCGTGAAAAACTGTTTTTT	CASSFRDRGNSREKLFF	TRBV7-2	TRBJ1-4	TRBD1	-
TGTGCCTGGAGGAGTGTGGAGGAGTTTGGCTACACCTTC	CAWRSVEEFGYTF	TRBV30	TRBJ1-2	-	-
TGTGCCAGCAGCTTGAGTACCCCTAGCGACACCGGGGAGCTGTTTTTT	CASSLSTPSDTGELFF	TRBV5-4	TRBJ2-2	-	-
TGTGCCAGCAGTTACTCCCTCCGGGACAGGGCCTACGAGCAGTACTTC	CASSYSLRDRAYEQYF	TRBV6-5	TRBJ2-7	TRBD1	-
TGTGCCAGCAGTCCGCTCCCCGACAGCTCAGCTAACGAGCAGTACTTC	CASSPLPDSSANEQYF	TRBV27	TRBJ2-7	-	few
TGTGCCATCAGTGACGAACGGCTAGCGGATACCTACAATGAGCAGTTCTTC	CAISDERLADTYNEQFF	TRBV10-3	TRBJ2-1	TRBD2	-
TGCGCCAGCAGCTTGTGGGACATAAACTACGAGCAGTACTTC	CASSLWDINYEQYF	TRBV5-1	TRBJ2-7	-	-
TGTGCCACCAGCAGAACGGGGTTTAGCTCCTACAATGAGCAGTTCTTC	CATSRTGFSSYNEQFF	TRBV15	TRBJ2-1	-	-
TGTGCCAGCAGTTACTCCCAGGGTTGGAATGAAAAACTGTTTTTT	CASSYSQGWNEKLFF	TRBV6-5	TRBJ1-4	-	-
TGTGCCAGCAGGGGCCAGGGGACGGGGACTGAAGCTTTCTTT	CASRGQGTGTEAFF	TRBV6-5	TRBJ1-1	-	-
TGTGCCTGGAGACCCCCCTACTCGGGATCACCCCTCCACTTT	CAWRPPYSGSPLHF	TRBV30	TRBJ1-6	-	-
TGTGCCTGGAGTGGGGGGGGCAATCAGCCCCAGCATTTT	CAWSGGGNQPQHF	TRBV30	TRBJ1-5	-	-
TGTGCCAGCAGCTTACGGGAGGATTCACCCCTCCACTTT	CASSLREDSPLHF	TRBV7-9	TRBJ1-6	-	-
TGTGCCAGCAGCCGTGAGGGTGTTGGGCCCCAGCATTTT	CASSREGVGPQHF	TRBV9	TRBJ1-5	-	-
TGTGCCAGCTCACCACTAAACACTGAAGCTTTCTTT	CASSPLNTEAFF	TRBV18	TRBJ1-1	-	once
TGCGCCAGCAGCCCATGGGGGGAAGGGTCTGGGGCCAACGTCCTGACTTTC	CASSPWGEGSGANVLTF	TRBV5-1	TRBJ2-6	-	-
TGTGCCAGCAGCGTATACTCAGGGAGGGGGGTGCTTCAGCCCCAGCATTTT	CASSVYSGRGVLQPQHF	TRBV5-6	TRBJ1-5	-	-
TGTGCCAGCAGCACGCGACGCCAGGGGGCAGATACGCAGTATTTT	CASSTRRQGADTQYF	TRBV7-8	TRBJ2-3	TRBD1	-
TGCAGCGTCCTACTAAGCGGGGGGGCCGGTGAGCAGTTCTTC	CSVLLSGGAGEQFF	TRBV29-1	TRBJ2-1	TRBD2	-
TGTGCCTGGAGGACGTTCGACAGGGGTGGGTATAATTCACCCCTCCACTTT	CAWRTFDRGGYNSPLHF	TRBV30	TRBJ1-6	TRBD1	once
TGTGCCAGTAAAGAAGGGGCCGGCGAGCAGTACTTC	CASKEGAGEQYF	TRBV19	TRBJ2-7	-	-
TGTGCCAGCAGCCCGCAGGGGGCCCCGGGTTCACCCCTCCACTTT	CASSPQGAPGSPLHF	TRBV7-8	TRBJ1-6	TRBD1	few
TGTGCCAGCACGACAGGGCGGAATTCACCCCTCCACTTT	CASTTGRNSPLHF	TRBV6-1	TRBJ1-6	TRBD1	few
TGTGCCAGCTCCCCCACTAGCGGGGGAACCTTTAGGACCCAGTACTTC	CASSPTSGGTFRTQYF	TRBV18	TRBJ2-5	TRBD2	-
TGTGCCTGGAGGGCGGTCCAGGGGGCCGGTGGCTACACCTTC	CAWRAVQGAGGYTF	TRBV30	TRBJ1-2	TRBD1	-
TGTGCCAGCAGCTCGCTAACCGTCATGAACACTGAAGCTTTCTTT	CASSSLTVMNTEAFF	TRBV5-6	TRBJ1-1	-	-
TGTGCCTGGAGTCCGGGGGAAGGTCAGCCCCAGCATTTT	CAWSPGEGQPQHF	TRBV30	TRBJ1-5	-	few
TGTGCCAGCAGTGAATCGTCTCGACATTATGGCTACCCCTTC	CASSESSRHYGYPF	TRBV6-1	TRBJ1-2	-	once
TGTGCCTGGACCATAGGGACAGCTGGGCCTAACACTGAAGCTTTCTTT	CAWTIGTAGPNTEAFF	TRBV30	TRBJ1-1	TRBD1	-
TGTGCCAGCAGCTTGCGTGGGACAGGGAACATTCAGTACTTC	CASSLRGTGNIQYF	TRBV5-4	TRBJ2-4	TRBD1	-
TGTGCCTGGGTGGGGCAACATAATTCACCCCTCCACTTT	CAWVGQHNSPLHF	TRBV30	TRBJ1-6	-	-
TGTGCCAGCAGTTACACTAGCGGGGGGACCGGGGAGCTGTTTTTT	CASSYTSGGTGELFF	TRBV7-9	TRBJ2-2	TRBD2	-
TGTTCCAGCAGTGCAGGGGTTCAGCCCCAGCATTTT	CSSSAGVQPQHF	TRBV7-9	TRBJ1-5	-	few
TGCGCCAGCAGTCAATTAGCGGGGGGCTCTTATACGCAGTATTTT	CASSQLAGGSYTQYF	TRBV4-1	TRBJ2-3	TRBD2	-
TGTGCCAGCAACACCCAACCTACAGAGCAGTACTTC	CASNTQPTEQYF	TRBV7-9	TRBJ2-5	-	-
TGCGCCAGCAACCAAACAGGGTACAATGAGCAGTTCTTC	CASNQTGYNEQFF	TRBV23-1	TRBJ2-1	-	few
TGTGCCAGCAGTGTAAGATACACCAAAAACATTCAGTACTTC	CASSVRYTKNIQYF	TRBV6-1	TRBJ2-4	-	-
TGTGCCAGCGTGGGGGACAATTACCACGAGCAGTACTTC	CASVGDNYHEQYF	TRBV25-1	TRBJ2-7	-	-
TGTGCCAGCCGTAAGGGAGACCGAACATACGTGGCTGAAGCTTTCTTT	CASRKGDRTYVAEAFF	TRBV5-4	TRBJ1-1	-	-